This TCR beta chain was retrieved from a study of T-cell reconstitution after alpha-beta-depleted transplantation in children. This sample's TCRbeta library carried unique molecular identifier barcodes. TCRdb passed the PCR reads through MiXCR, listing each CDR3 protein once. The data contain about 540,000 distinct CDR3 sequences, more than 20% of them seen just once; the ten biggest clones take up about 35%. The CDR3 consists of 16 residues. V was trimmed by 3 bases and J by 4 bases, leaving 17 bases between them. The V gene's germline CDR1 is SGHRS and CDR2 YFSETQ. Concerning this clonotype itself: Its antigen is as yet unknown.

General study results and limits: A year post-transplant, T-cell counts and diversity derived mostly from newly produced T cells.

The V gene is TRBV5-1, the J gene TRBJ2-1; possible D gene TRBD1, 6 bases. The sample here was PBMCs, taken before TCRalphabeta/CD19-depleted stem cell transplant. The receptor was isolated from a boy less than two years old with Wiskott-Aldrich syndrome, due to receive a stem cell transplant. CDR3 bases: TGCGCCAGCAGCTCGAGAGGGGACATATTATACAATGAGCAGTTCTTC. This encodes CASSSRGDILYNEQFF. Complete variable domain (other parts from reference TRBV5-1 and TRBJ2-1): KAGVTQTPRYLIKTRGQQVTLSCSPISGHRSVSWYQQTPGQGLQFLFEYFSETQRNKGNFPGRFSGRQFSNSRSEMNVSTLELGDSALYLCASSSRGDILYNEQFFGPGTRLTVL.